The 10 T cell receptor beta chains below all came from one sample that was sequenced in a study of T cells in Graves' hyperthyroidism and ophthalmopathy. It was RNA transcripts that yielded the amplified TCR beta CDR3 regions. HTBI primers were the set used in a first-round RT-PCR of the TCR CDR3. TCRdb analysed the multiplex PCR reads with MiXCR anew, one entry per CDR3 protein. The sample includes roughly 580,000 distinct CDR3 sequences, approximately 13% of them seen just once. Source material: blood. These receptors were obtained from a woman younger than 45 with Graves' hyperthyroidism that later progressed to Graves' ophthalmopathy.

This clonotype has at least ten counts. This chain connects TRBV20-1 to TRBJ2-3, with TRBD2 identical over 11 bases. Germline V gene lookup returns CDR1 DFQATT and CDR2 SNEGSKA (reference sequence). The CDR3 loop spans 15 amino acids. V trimming: 5 bases; J trimming: 2 bases; junction bases outside the gene matches: 6. The CDR3 loop reads CSAFLAGGSTDTQYF. CDR3 sequence (DNA): TGCAGTGCTTTTCTAGCGGGGGGTTCCACAGATACGCAGTATTTT.

This clonotype was counted at least ten times. The V call is TRBV6-1, the J call TRBJ1-1; possible D gene TRBD1, 6 bases. This CDR3 region has 17 residues. In germline, CDR1 is MNHNS, CDR2 SASEGT. V was pared by 0 bases and J by 6 bases, with 20 bases between. CDR3 region: CASSEAIGGGGFAEAFF. The CDR3, as DNA: TGTGCCAGCAGTGAAGCTATTGGAGGGGGGGGTTTTGCTGAAGCTTTCTTT.

This clonotype was seen a handful of times. Written as DNA, the CDR3 is TGTGCCAGCAGCGTTACCGGGACCCTGCAGTTCTTC. This gives the protein CASSVTGTLQFF. The chain is built from TRBV28 and TRBJ2-1; the D gene could be TRBD1 or TRBD2 (5 bases each). Between the trimmed V and J ends, which lost 6 bases and 12 bases, there was a span of 15 bases. The germline V gene has CDR1 MDHEN and CDR2 SYDVKM. The CDR3 covers 12 residues.

This clonotype came up many times. The chain recombines TRBV6-1 with TRBJ2-7; TRBD2 is a possible D gene (5 bases). Trimming took off 5 bases at V and 3 bases at J, with 17 bases between the two ends. Germline V lookup: CDR1 MNHNS, CDR2 SASEGT. The CDR3 totals 15 residues. The CDR3 bases are TGTGCCAGCAGTCGAACCCCCTCCGGGATCTACGAGCAGTACTTC. Translated: CASSRTPSGIYEQYF.

In its sample, this clonotype was seen many times. The V and J genes are TRBV11-3 and TRBJ2-1; TRBD2 agrees at 14 bases. Germline lookup yields CDR1 SGHNT and CDR2 YENEEA. This CDR3 contains 15 residues. Trimming removed 4 bases from V and 9 bases from J; junction bases left unmatched: 5. CDR3 nucleotides: TGTGCCAGCAGCTCGGGACTAGCGGGAGTCTCTGAGCAGTTCTTC. Protein product: CASSSGLAGVSEQFF.

The chain uses TRBV4-3 and TRBJ2-3; perhaps D is TRBD1 or TRBD2 (6 bases each). The germline V gene encodes CDR1 LGHNA and CDR2 YSLEER. The germline V and J ends were trimmed by 0 bases and 4 bases, with 17 bases remaining between them. The CDR3 has 17 residues. The chain's CDR3 is CASSQDGGGLRADTQYF. The CDR3, as DNA: TGCGCCAGCAGCCAAGATGGTGGGGGGCTTAGGGCAGATACGCAGTATTTT.

This clonotype has ten or more counts. CDR3 amino acids: CASSPSGGSFSYEQYF. The CDR3 nucleotides are TGTGCCAGCAGTCCGAGTGGAGGGTCCTTCTCCTACGAGCAGTACTTC. This chain uses TRBV27 with TRBJ2-7, with a tentative D call TRBD2 (6 bases). The V end was cut by 5 bases, the J end by 0 bases, with 17 bases between. This CDR3 spans 16 amino acids. Germline V lookup: CDR1 MNHEY, CDR2 SMNVEV (reference sequence).

The chain employs TRBV10-3 and TRBJ2-3; 13 bases are shared with TRBD2. V trimming: 5 bases; J trimming: 6 bases; junction bases outside the gene matches: 11. The CDR3 extends over 17 amino acids. Per the germline V gene, CDR1 is ENHRY and CDR2 is SYGVKD. Here the CDR3 reads CAISRSPGTSGNDTQYF. CDR3 in DNA: TGTGCCATCAGTAGAAGCCCCGGGACTAGCGGGAACGATACGCAGTATTTT.

This clonotype was found many times. The chain joins TRBV2 to TRBJ2-5; 8 positions match TRBD1. The length of the CDR3 is 12 residues. Germline V gene lookup returns CDR1 SNHLY and CDR2 FYNNEI. V lost 6 bases, J lost 4 bases, and 1 base stayed unmatched. CDR3 DNA sequence: TGTGCCAGCAGAGACAGGGGAGAGACCCAGTACTTC. Translating it yields CASRDRGETQYF.

This rearrangement joins TRBV7-8 to TRBJ1-2; 10 bases match TRBD1. This CDR3 has 16 residues. V dropped 4 bases and J dropped 4; count of bases not matched to a gene: 9. The V gene's germline CDR1 is SGHVS and CDR2 FQNEAQ. The CDR3 DNA reads TGTGCCAGCAGCTCGATGACGGACAGGGGGGGCTATGGCTACACCTTC. Protein: CASSSMTDRGGYGYTF.